A selection of T cell receptor beta chains follows, all from one sample in a study of cytomegalovirus exposure and HLA in healthy donors. TCRdb's table, derived via immunoSEQ multiplex PCR, lists solely in-frame clones and lacks some. There are approximately 150,000 clones in the sample; 68% occur only once, and 1.3% to 1.5% lies in the top ten. Sequences were obtained from PBMCs. The receptors come from a man in his fifties in good health and CMV-seronegative. Both conserved end residues are part of each CDR3. The order of the fields is D gene, J gene, V gene, clone size, CDR3 DNA, CDR3 protein. D genes are given only for firm matches. Rows may omit the clone size; those that give it use once, few, many or a size class.

d_gene: NA
j_gene: TRBJ2-1
v_gene: TRBV5-1
abundance: NA
CDR3nt: TGCGCCAGCAGCTTGGGGGGCGGGACCACCTACAATGAGCAGTTCTTC
CDR3aa: CASSLGGGTTYNEQFF

d_gene: NA
j_gene: TRBJ1-2
v_gene: TRBV5-6
abundance: NA
CDR3nt: TGTGCCAGCAGCCGGGGGGTGCCTACTAACTATGGCTACACCTTC
CDR3aa: CASSRGVPTNYGYTF

d_gene: NA
j_gene: TRBJ2-6
v_gene: TRBV19
abundance: NA
CDR3nt: TGTGCCAGTAGTATAACCGGGGTTGGGGCCAACGTCCTGACTTTC
CDR3aa: CASSITGVGANVLTF

d_gene: NA
j_gene: TRBJ2-3
v_gene: TRBV6-1
abundance: few
CDR3nt: TGTGCCAGCACTTGGCAGGGAACAGATACGCAGTATTTT
CDR3aa: CASTWQGTDTQYF

d_gene: TRBD2
j_gene: TRBJ2-3
v_gene: TRBV7-3
abundance: NA
CDR3nt: TGTGCCAGCAGCCAGATGTCTAGCGGGGGCACAGATACGCAGTATTTT
CDR3aa: CASSQMSSGGTDTQYF

d_gene: TRBD1
j_gene: TRBJ1-1
v_gene: TRBV5-1
abundance: once
CDR3nt: TGCGCCAGCAGCTTAGAAAGGGGGCCTGCGGCTTTCTTT
CDR3aa: CASSLERGPAAFF

d_gene: TRBD1
j_gene: TRBJ2-5
v_gene: TRBV5-4
abundance: NA
CDR3nt: TGTGCCAGCAGCCATGGAAGCAGGGGGTACCAAGAGACCCAGTACTTC
CDR3aa: CASSHGSRGYQETQYF

d_gene: NA
j_gene: TRBJ1-5
v_gene: TRBV19
abundance: NA
CDR3nt: TGTGCCAGTACCCCGGTGTATAGCAATCAGCCCCAGCATTTT
CDR3aa: CASTPVYSNQPQHF

d_gene: NA
j_gene: TRBJ1-4
v_gene: TRBV15
abundance: NA
CDR3nt: TGTGCCACCAGCCTCTTTAATGAAAAACTGTTTTTT
CDR3aa: CATSLFNEKLFF

d_gene: TRBD1
j_gene: TRBJ1-4
v_gene: TRBV5-4
abundance: few
CDR3nt: TGTGCCAGCAGTTCAGGGGGCCGAGATGAAAAACTGTTTTTT
CDR3aa: CASSSGGRDEKLFF

d_gene: NA
j_gene: TRBJ2-7
v_gene: TRBV7-9
abundance: many
CDR3nt: TGTGCCAGCAGCCCCCCCACCCAAGGGGTTTTCTACGAGCAGTACTTC
CDR3aa: CASSPPTQGVFYEQYF

d_gene: TRBD2
j_gene: TRBJ2-1
v_gene: TRBV4-1
abundance: NA
CDR3nt: TGCGCCAGCAGCCAAGAAACCGGGACTAGTTCCTACAATGAGCAGTTCTTC
CDR3aa: CASSQETGTSSYNEQFF

d_gene: NA
j_gene: TRBJ2-2
v_gene: TRBV7-9
abundance: few
CDR3nt: TGTGCCAGCAGCTTAGACAGAAACACCGGGGAGCTGTTTTTT
CDR3aa: CASSLDRNTGELFF

d_gene: TRBD2
j_gene: TRBJ2-1
v_gene: TRBV7-9
abundance: NA
CDR3nt: TGTGCCAGCAGCTCCGGGACTAGCGGGAACAATGAGCAGTTCTTC
CDR3aa: CASSSGTSGNNEQFF

d_gene: NA
j_gene: TRBJ2-1
v_gene: TRBV11-3
abundance: few
CDR3nt: TGTGCCAGCAGCGCCTACAGAAACAATGAGCAGTTCTTC
CDR3aa: CASSAYRNNEQFF

d_gene: TRBD1
j_gene: TRBJ1-5
v_gene: TRBV6-1
abundance: once
CDR3nt: TGTGCCAGCAGTGAATCCTGGACAGGGCGTCAGCCCCAGCATTTT
CDR3aa: CASSESWTGRQPQHF

d_gene: NA
j_gene: TRBJ2-1
v_gene: TRBV5-1
abundance: few
CDR3nt: TGCGCCAGTCAAGAGGGAGAAACCTACAATGAGCAGTTCTTC
CDR3aa: CASQEGETYNEQFF

d_gene: TRBD2
j_gene: TRBJ2-5
v_gene: TRBV6-5
abundance: NA
CDR3nt: TGTGCCAGCAGTTACGAGACTAGCCGGGCCCAGTACTTC
CDR3aa: CASSYETSRAQYF

d_gene: NA
j_gene: TRBJ2-1
v_gene: TRBV7-2
abundance: NA
CDR3nt: TGTGCCAGCAGCCCTCGGAGGGGGCTTTACAATGAGCAGTTCTTC
CDR3aa: CASSPRRGLYNEQFF

d_gene: NA
j_gene: TRBJ2-7
v_gene: TRBV5-1
abundance: few
CDR3nt: TGCGCCAGCAGCTTGGCCGCAGGTTCCTCCTACGAGCAGTACTTC
CDR3aa: CASSLAAGSSYEQYF

d_gene: TRBD1
j_gene: TRBJ2-7
v_gene: TRBV5-1
abundance: NA
CDR3nt: TGCGCCAGCAGCCTAGGGACAGGCACCTACGAGCAGTACTTC
CDR3aa: CASSLGTGTYEQYF

d_gene: NA
j_gene: TRBJ1-4
v_gene: TRBV5-4
abundance: few
CDR3nt: TGTGCCAGCAGCTTCGGGCAGGGGCCTAATGAAAAACTGTTTTTT
CDR3aa: CASSFGQGPNEKLFF

d_gene: NA
j_gene: TRBJ2-2
v_gene: TRBV9
abundance: NA
CDR3nt: TGTGCCAGCAGCGTAGGAGGGTTGACCGGGGAGCTGTTTTTT
CDR3aa: CASSVGGLTGELFF

d_gene: NA
j_gene: TRBJ1-1
v_gene: TRBV2
abundance: NA
CDR3nt: TGTGCCAGCAGCAAGGACAGCCAGCTCGAAGCTTTCTTT
CDR3aa: CASSKDSQLEAFF

d_gene: NA
j_gene: TRBJ2-6
v_gene: TRBV6-6
abundance: NA
CDR3nt: TGTGCCAGCAGCCCCCAGGAGGCTGGGGCCAACGTCCTGACTTTC
CDR3aa: CASSPQEAGANVLTF

d_gene: NA
j_gene: TRBJ2-5
v_gene: TRBV5-1
abundance: NA
CDR3nt: TGCGCCAGCAGCTACCAACAGGGCCAAGAGACCCAGTACTTC
CDR3aa: CASSYQQGQETQYF

d_gene: TRBD1
j_gene: TRBJ1-2
v_gene: TRBV5-1
abundance: NA
CDR3nt: TGCGCCAGCAGCAGGGACAGGGGTGGTATTGGTTTCGGCTACACCTTC
CDR3aa: CASSRDRGGIGFGYTF

d_gene: TRBD1
j_gene: TRBJ1-5
v_gene: TRBV5-1
abundance: NA
CDR3nt: TGCGCCAGCAGCACCGGGACAGGGGACCAGCCCCAGCATTTT
CDR3aa: CASSTGTGDQPQHF